The 6 T cell receptor beta chains given below trace back to one sample, sequenced in a study of blood T cell repertoires in COVID-19. Clones were read by immunoSEQ multiplex PCR, and TCRdb kept only the in-frame ones, dropping some. The sample includes approximately 440,000 clones, around 91% of them seen just once. Input material: PBMCs or T cells enriched from blood (not recorded which). The receptor set was obtained from a man between 18 and 35 years old who had recovered from COVID-19.

The gene calls are TRBV29-1 and TRBJ1-2; 9 bases fit TRBD1. This CDR3 region has 15 residues. Germline CDR1 and CDR2: SQVTM and ANQGSEA. Losses at the gene ends were 5 bases for V and 5 bases for J; bases not matched to a gene: 12. The CDR3 DNA sequence: TGCAGCGTTATGACCGGGACAGGGAGTTCTTATGGCTACACCTTC. Amino acid sequence: CSVMTGTGSSYGYTF.

This clone is a singleton in its sample. The chain links TRBV7-9 to TRBJ2-2; D is possibly TRBD2 (6 bases). This CDR3 comprises 16 residues. Germline V CDR1 and CDR2: SEHNR, FQNEAQ (reference sequence). Trimming took 0 bases from V and 5 from J, leaving 13 bases between them. The CDR3 region has the DNA TGTGCCAGCAGCTTAGCGGTTCGGGAGAGAACCGGGGAGCTGTTTTTT. Its protein product is CASSLAVRERTGELFF.

The rearrangement uses TRBV7-2 and TRBJ1-2, with D uncertain. V was clipped by 4 bases and J by 4 bases, with 19 bases between them. CDR3 length equals 16 residues. The germline V gene has CDR1 SGHTA and CDR2 FQGNSA. CDR3: CASSSRWEGFAYGYTF. CDR3 in DNA: TGTGCCAGCAGCTCCCGTTGGGAGGGCTTTGCCTATGGCTACACCTTC.

The chain combines TRBV27 with TRBJ2-1, with unresolved D. CDR3 size: 12 residues. From germline, CDR1 is MNHEY and CDR2 SMNVEV (reference sequence). Between the trimmed V and J ends, which lost 4 bases and 8 bases, there was a span of 9 bases. The CDR3 loop reads CASSSSFHEQFF. The DNA of the CDR3 is TGTGCCAGCAGTTCGTCGTTCCATGAGCAGTTCTTC.

The rearrangement uses TRBV5-1 and TRBJ2-1; D is perhaps TRBD2 (5 bases). Trimming removed 3 bases at V and 0 bases at J, with 13 bases between. CDR3 length equals 16 residues. Germline values: CDR1 SGHRS, CDR2 YFSETQ. In DNA form, the CDR3 reads TGCGCCAGCAGCTCCGTTAGCGTGAGCTCCTACAATGAGCAGTTCTTC. Translated, it gives CASSSVSVSSYNEQFF.

This clone was counted once. The chain has TRBV5-1 and TRBJ1-2; perhaps TRBD1 as D (5 bases). CDR1 and CDR2 (germline): SGHRS, YFSETQ. V was trimmed by 5 bases and J by 3 bases, leaving 14 bases between them. The CDR3 covers 14 residues. The CDR3 sequence is CASRPGTADYGYTF. The CDR3 DNA reads TGCGCCAGCAGACCCGGGACTGCAGACTATGGCTACACCTTC.